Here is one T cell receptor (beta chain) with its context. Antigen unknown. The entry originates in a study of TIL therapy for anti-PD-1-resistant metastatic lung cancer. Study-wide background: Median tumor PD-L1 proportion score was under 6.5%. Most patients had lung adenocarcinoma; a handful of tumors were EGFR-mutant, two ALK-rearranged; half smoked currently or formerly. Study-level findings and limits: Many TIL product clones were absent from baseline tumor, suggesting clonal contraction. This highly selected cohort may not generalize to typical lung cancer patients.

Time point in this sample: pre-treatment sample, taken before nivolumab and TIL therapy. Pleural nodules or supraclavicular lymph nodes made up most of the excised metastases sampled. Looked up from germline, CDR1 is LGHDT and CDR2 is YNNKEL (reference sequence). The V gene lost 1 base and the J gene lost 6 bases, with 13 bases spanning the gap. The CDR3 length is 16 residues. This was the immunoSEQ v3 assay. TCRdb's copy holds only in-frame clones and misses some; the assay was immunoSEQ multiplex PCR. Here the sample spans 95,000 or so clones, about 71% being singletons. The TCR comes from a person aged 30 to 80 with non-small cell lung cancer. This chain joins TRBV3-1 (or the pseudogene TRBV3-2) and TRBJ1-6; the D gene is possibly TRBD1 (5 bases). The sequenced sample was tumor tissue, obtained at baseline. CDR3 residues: CASSQVAGTSNSPLHF. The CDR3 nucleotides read TGTGCCAGCAGCCAAGTGGCAGGGACCAGTAATTCACCCCTCCACTTT.